This T cell receptor beta chain was sequenced in a study of T cells in localized non-small cell lung cancer. Study-wide results and caveats: Turning up in adjacent lung were a median about 56 of the top 100 tumor clones. Higher T cell density in the blood was associated with longer overall survival, whereas higher adjacent-lung clonality associated with shorter survival. Sequencing covered just one tumor region, so heterogeneity cannot be ruled out.

With regard to this clone: The antigen is not known.

The CDR3 extends over 15 amino acids. Deletions cut 3 bases from V and 4 bases from J, with 16 bases between. Germline V lookup: CDR1 SGHRS, CDR2 YFSETQ. The table came from immunoSEQ multiplex PCR; TCRdb's copy has only in-frame clones and leaves some out. This table has about 72,000 clones, 70% to 90% appearing once. This sample comprised peripheral blood, obtained before any cancer treatment. J is TRBJ1-1 and V is TRBV5-1; D might be TRBD1 (5 bases). The receptor's source is a female donor older than 55 with stage I lung adenocarcinoma. The CDR3 loop reads CASSYGDRIVTEAFF. The CDR3 bases are TGCGCCAGCAGCTACGGGGACCGGATAGTCACTGAAGCTTTCTTT.